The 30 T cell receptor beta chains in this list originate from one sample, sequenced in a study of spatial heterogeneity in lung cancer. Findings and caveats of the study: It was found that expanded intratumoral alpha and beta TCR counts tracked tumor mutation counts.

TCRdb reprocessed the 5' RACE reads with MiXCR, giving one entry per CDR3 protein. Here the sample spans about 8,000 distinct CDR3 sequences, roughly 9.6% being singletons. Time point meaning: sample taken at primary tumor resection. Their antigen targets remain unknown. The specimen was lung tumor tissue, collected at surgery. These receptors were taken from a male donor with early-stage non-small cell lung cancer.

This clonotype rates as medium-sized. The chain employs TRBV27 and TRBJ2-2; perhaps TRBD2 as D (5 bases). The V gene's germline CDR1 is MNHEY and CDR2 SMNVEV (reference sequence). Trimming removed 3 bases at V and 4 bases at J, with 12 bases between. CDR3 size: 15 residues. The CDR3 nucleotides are TGTGCCAGCAGTTTTAGCTGGGCGGGCACCGGGGAGCTGTTTTTT. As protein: CASSFSWAGTGELFF.

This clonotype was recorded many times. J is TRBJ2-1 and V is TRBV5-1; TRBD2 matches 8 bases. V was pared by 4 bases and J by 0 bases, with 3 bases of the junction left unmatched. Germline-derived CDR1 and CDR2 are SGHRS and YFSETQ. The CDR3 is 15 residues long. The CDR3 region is CASSPAGGSYNEQFF. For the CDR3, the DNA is TGCGCCAGCAGCCCGGCGGGAGGCTCCTACAATGAGCAGTTCTTC.

The CDR3 region has the DNA TGTGCCTGGAGTGTACGTCCTTGGGACAGCCGGACTAAAACCGGGGAGCTGTTTTTT. Translating it yields CAWSVRPWDSRTKTGELFF. The V and J genes are TRBV30 and TRBJ2-2; a possible D gene is TRBD1 (7 bases). V lost 0 bases and J lost 5, with 25 bases in between. The CDR3 is made up of 19 amino acids. CDR1 is GTSNPN, CDR2 SVGIG, per germline (reference sequence).

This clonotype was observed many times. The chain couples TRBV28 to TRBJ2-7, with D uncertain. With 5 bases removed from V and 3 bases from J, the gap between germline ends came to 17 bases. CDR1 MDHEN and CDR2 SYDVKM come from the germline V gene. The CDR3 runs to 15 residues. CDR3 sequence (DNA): TGTGCCAGCAGTGATAGATCCGGGCTTTACTACGAGCAGTACGTC. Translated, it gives CASSDRSGLYYEQYV.

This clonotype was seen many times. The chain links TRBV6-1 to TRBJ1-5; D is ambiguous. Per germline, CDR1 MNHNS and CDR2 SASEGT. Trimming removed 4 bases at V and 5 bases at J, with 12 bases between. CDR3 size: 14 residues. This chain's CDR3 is CASSGDGKYQPQHF. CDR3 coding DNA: TGTGCCAGCAGTGGGGATGGAAAATATCAGCCCCAGCATTTT.

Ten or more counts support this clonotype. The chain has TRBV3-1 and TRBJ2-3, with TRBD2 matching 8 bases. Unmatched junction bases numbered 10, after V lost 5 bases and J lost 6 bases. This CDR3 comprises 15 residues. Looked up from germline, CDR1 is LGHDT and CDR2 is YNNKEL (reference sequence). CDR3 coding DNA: TGTGCCAGCAGCATGGCGGGGGGTCCCTGGGATACGCAGTATTTT. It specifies CASSMAGGPWDTQYF.

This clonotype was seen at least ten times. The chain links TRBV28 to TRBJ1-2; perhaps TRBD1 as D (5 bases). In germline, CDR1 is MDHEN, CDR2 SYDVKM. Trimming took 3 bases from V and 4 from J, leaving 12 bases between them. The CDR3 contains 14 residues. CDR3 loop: CASSLSGKGYGYTF. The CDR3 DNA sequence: TGTGCCAGCAGTTTGTCAGGGAAAGGCTATGGCTACACCTTC.

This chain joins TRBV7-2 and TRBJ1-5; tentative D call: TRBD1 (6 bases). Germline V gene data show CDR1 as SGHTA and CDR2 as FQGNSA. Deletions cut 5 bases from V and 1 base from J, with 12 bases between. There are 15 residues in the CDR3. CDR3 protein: CASSLRTGSNQPQHF. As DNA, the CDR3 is TGTGCCAGCAGCCTACGAACAGGGAGCAATCAGCCCCAGCATTTT. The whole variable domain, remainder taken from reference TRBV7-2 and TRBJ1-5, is GAGVSQSPSNKVTEKGKDVELRCDPISGHTALYWYRQSLGQGLEFLIYFQGNSAPDKSGLPSDRFSAERTGGSVSTLTIQRTQQEDSAVYLCASSLRTGSNQPQHFGDGTRLSIL.

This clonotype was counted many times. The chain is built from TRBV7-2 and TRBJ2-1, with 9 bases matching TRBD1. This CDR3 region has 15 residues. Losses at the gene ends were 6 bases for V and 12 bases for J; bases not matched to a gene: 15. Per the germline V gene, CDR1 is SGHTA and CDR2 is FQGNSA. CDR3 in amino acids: CASRSGTGPFGGQFF. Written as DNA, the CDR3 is TGTGCCAGCAGGTCCGGGACAGGGCCGTTTGGGGGGCAGTTCTTC.

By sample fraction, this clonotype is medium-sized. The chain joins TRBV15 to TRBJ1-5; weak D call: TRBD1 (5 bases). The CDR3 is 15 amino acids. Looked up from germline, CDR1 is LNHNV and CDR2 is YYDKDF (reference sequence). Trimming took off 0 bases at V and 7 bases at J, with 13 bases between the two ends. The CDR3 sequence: CATSREWGEGQPQHF. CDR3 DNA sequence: TGTGCCACCAGCAGAGAATGGGGGGAAGGACAGCCCCAGCATTTT. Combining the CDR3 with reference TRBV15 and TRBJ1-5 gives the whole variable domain DAMVIQNPRYQVTQFGKPVTLSCSQTLNHNVMYWYQQKSSQAPKLLFHYYDKDFNNEADTPDNFQSRRPNTSFCFLDIRSPGLGDTAMYLCATSREWGEGQPQHFGDGTRLSIL.

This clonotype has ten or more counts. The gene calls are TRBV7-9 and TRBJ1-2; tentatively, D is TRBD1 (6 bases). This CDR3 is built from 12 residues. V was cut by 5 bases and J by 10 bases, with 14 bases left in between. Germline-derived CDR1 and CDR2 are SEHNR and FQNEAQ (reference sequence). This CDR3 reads CASSQMTGFYTF. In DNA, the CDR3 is TGTGCCAGCAGCCAAATGACAGGATTCTACACCTTC.

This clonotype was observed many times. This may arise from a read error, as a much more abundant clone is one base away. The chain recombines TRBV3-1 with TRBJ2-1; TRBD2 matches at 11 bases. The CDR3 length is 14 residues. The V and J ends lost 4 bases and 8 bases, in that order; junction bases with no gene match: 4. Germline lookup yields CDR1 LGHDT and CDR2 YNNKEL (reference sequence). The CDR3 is CASSLAGGADEQFF. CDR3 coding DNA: TGTGCCAGCAGCCTAGCGGGAGGGGCTGATGAGCAGTTCTTC.

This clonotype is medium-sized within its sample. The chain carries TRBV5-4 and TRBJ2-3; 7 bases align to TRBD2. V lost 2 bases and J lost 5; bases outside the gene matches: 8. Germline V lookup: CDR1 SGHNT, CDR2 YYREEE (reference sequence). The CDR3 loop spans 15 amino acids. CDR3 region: CASSLIGTMRDTQYF. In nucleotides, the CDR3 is TGTGCCAGCAGCTTAATCGGGACTATGCGAGATACGCAGTATTTT.

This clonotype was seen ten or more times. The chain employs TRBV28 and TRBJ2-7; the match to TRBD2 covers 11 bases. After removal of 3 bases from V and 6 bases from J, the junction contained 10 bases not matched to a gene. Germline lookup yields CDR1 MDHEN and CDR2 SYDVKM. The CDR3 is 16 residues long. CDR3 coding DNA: TGTGCCAGCAGTTTCGTTAGCGGGAGGGCCAGCGCCGAGCAGTACTTC. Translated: CASSFVSGRASAEQYF.

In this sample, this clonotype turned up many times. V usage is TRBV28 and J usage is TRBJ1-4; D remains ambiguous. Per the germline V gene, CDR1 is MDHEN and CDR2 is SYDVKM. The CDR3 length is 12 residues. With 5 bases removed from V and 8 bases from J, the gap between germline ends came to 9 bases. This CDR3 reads CASSLSAEKLFF. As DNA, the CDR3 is TGTGCCAGCAGTCTGTCCGCGGAAAAACTGTTTTTT.

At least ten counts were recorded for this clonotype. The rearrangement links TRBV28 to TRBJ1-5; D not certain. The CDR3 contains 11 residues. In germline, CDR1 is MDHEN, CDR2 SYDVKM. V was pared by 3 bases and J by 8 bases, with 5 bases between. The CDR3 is CASSFAEPQHF. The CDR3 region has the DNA TGTGCCAGCAGTTTTGCGGAGCCCCAGCATTTT.

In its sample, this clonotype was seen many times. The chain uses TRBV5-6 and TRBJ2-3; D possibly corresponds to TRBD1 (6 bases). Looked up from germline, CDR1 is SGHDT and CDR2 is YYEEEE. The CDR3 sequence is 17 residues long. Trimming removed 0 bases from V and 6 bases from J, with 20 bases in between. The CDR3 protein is CASSLGGSGQILDTQYF. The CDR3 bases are TGTGCCAGCAGCTTGGGGGGGTCAGGACAGATCTTGGATACGCAGTATTTT. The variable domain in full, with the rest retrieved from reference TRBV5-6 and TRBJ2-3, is DAGVTQSPTHLIKTRGQQVTLRCSPKSGHDTVSWYQQALGQGPQFIFQYYEEEERQRGNFPDRFSGHQFPNYSSELNVNALLLGDSALYLCASSLGGSGQILDTQYFGPGTRLTVL.

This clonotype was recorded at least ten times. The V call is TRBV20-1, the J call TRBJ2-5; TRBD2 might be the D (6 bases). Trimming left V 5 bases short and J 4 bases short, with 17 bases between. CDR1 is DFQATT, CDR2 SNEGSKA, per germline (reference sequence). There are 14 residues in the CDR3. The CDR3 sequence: CSAFRLGRAETQYF. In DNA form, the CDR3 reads TGCAGTGCTTTTCGACTAGGTAGGGCAGAGACCCAGTACTTC.

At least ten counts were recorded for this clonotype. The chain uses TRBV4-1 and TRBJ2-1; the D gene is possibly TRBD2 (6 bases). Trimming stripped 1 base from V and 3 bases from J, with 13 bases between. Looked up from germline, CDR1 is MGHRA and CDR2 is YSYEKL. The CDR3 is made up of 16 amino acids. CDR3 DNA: TGCGCCAGCAGCCAAGGGCTTGGCGGGATCTACAATGAGCAGTTCTTC. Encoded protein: CASSQGLGGIYNEQFF.

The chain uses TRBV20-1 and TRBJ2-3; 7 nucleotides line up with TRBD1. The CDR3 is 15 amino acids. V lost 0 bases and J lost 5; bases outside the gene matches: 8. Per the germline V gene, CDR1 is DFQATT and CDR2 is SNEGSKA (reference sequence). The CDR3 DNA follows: TGCAGTGCTAGAGATTTTAGGGGGCTGGAAGATACGCAGTATTTT. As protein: CSARDFRGLEDTQYF.

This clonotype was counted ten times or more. The CDR3 region has the DNA TGTGCCAGCAGTTCCCTAGAGGTCGGGGAGCTGTTTTTT. Amino acids: CASSSLEVGELFF. The V call is TRBV25-1, the J call TRBJ2-2; the D is unclear. V was pared by 5 bases and J by 7 bases, with 11 bases between. Germline assignment: CDR1 MGHDK and CDR2 SYGVNS. CDR3 size: 13 residues.

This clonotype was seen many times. Here the CDR3 reads CSARVSRGVNQPQHF. In DNA form, the CDR3 reads TGCAGTGCTAGAGTAAGCAGGGGGGTTAATCAGCCCCAGCATTTT. The V call is TRBV20-1, the J call TRBJ1-5; 7 bases line up with TRBD1. Unmatched junction bases numbered 7, after V lost 1 base and J lost 4 bases. Germline V gene data show CDR1 as DFQATT and CDR2 as SNEGSKA (reference sequence). The CDR3 covers 15 residues.

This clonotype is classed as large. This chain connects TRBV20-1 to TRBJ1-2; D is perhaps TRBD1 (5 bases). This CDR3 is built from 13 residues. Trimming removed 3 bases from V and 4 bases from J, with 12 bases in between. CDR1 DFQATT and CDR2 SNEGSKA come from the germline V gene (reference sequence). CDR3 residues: CSASAGTGYGYTF. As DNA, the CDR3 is TGCAGTGCTAGCGCCGGGACTGGCTATGGCTACACCTTC.

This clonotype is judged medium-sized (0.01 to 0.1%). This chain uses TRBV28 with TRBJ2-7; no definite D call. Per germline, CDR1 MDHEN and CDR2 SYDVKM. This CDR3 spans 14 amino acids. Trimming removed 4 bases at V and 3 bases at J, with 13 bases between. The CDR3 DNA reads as TGTGCCAGCAGTTCCCCCCTGGACGACTACGAGCAGTACTTC. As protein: CASSSPLDDYEQYF.

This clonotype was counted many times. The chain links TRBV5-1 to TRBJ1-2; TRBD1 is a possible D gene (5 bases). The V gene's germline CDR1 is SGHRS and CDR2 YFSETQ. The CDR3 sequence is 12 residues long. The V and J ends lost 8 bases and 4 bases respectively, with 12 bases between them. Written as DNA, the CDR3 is TGCGCCAGTACGACAGACAGCTATGGCTACACCTTC. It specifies CASTTDSYGYTF.

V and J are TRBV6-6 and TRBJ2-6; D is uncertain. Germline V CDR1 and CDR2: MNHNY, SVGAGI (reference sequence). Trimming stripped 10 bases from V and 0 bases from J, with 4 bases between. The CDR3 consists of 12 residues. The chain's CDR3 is CATSSGANVLTF. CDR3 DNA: TGTGCCACCTCCTCTGGGGCCAACGTCCTGACTTTC.

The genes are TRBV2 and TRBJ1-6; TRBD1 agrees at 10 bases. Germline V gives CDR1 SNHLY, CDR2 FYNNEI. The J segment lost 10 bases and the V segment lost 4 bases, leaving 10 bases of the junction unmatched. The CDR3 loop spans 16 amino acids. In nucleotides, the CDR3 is TGTGCCAGCAGTGTCCCCATGGGGACAGGGGAATCACCCCTCCACTTT. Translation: CASSVPMGTGESPLHF.

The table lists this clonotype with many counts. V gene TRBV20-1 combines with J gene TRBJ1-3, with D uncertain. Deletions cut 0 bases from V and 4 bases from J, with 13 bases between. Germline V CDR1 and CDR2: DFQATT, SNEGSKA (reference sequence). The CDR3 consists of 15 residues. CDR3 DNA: TGCAGTGCTAGAGAACCAGCGGATAGAGGAAACACCATATATTTT. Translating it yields CSAREPADRGNTIYF.

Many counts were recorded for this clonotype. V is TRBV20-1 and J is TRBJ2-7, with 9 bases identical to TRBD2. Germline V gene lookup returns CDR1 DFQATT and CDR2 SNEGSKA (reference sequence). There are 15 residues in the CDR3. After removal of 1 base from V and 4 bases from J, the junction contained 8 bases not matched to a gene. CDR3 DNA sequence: TGCAGTGCTAGAGGGGCGGGAGGGGCCTCTTACGAGCAGTACTTC. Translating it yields CSARGAGGASYEQYF.

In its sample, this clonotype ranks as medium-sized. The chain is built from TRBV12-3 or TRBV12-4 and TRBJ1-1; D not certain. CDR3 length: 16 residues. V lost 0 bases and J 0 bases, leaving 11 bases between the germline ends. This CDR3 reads CASSLAPLGLNTEAFF. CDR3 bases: TGTGCCAGCAGTTTAGCGCCATTGGGGTTGAACACTGAAGCTTTCTTT.